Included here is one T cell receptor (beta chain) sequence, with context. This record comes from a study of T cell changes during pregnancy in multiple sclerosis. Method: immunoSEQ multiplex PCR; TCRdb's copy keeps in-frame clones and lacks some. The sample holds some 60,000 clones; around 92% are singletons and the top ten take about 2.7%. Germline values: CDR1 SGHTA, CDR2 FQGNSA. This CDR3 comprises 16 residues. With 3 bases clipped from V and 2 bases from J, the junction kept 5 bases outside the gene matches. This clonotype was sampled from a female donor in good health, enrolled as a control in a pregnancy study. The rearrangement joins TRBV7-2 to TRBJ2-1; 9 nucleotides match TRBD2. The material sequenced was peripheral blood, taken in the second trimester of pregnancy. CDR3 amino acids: CASSFTAGGAYNEQFF. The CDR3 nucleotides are TGTGCCAGCAGCTTTACGGCGGGAGGGGCCTACAATGAGCAGTTCTTC.